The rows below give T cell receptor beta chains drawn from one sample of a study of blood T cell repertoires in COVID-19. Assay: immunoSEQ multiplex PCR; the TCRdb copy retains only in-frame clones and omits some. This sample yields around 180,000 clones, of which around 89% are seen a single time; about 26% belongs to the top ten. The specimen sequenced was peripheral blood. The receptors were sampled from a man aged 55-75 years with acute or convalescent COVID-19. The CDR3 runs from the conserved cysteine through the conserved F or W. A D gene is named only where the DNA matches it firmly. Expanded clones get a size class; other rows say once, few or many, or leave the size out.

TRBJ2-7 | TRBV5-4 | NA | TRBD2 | TGTGCCAGCAGCTCCGGGACTAGCGCAGACTACGAGCAGTACTTC | CASSSGTSADYEQYF
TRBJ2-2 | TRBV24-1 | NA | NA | TGTGCCACCAGTGAGTTCGGCCACGGGGTCGGGGAGCTGTTTTTT | CATSEFGHGVGELFF
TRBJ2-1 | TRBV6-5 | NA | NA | TGTGCCAGCACCAGACAAGGATGGCATGAGCAGTTCTTC | CASTRQGWHEQFF
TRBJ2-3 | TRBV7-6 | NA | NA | TGTGCCAGCAGCTCCCGATCGGGGGATACGCAGTATTTT | CASSSRSGDTQYF
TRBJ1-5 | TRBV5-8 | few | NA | TGTGCCAGCAGCCTCGGGGAGAGGGGCAATCAGCCCCAGCATTTT | CASSLGERGNQPQHF
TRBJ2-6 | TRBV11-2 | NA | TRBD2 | TGTGCCAGCAGACAGAGACTAGCGGGGGCTGGGGCCAACGTCCTGACTTTC | CASRQRLAGAGANVLTF
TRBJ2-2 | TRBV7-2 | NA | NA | TGTGCCAGCAGCTTTGGAGCGAACACCGGGGAGCTGTTTTTT | CASSFGANTGELFF
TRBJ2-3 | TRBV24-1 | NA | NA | TGTGCCACCAGTGACCAACGCCGGGACAAAATCAATTTT | CATSDQRRDKINF
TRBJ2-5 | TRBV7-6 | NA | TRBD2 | TGTGCCAGCACCCTCGGGGCGGGGGACCGTAAGGAGACCCAGTACTTC | CASTLGAGDRKETQYF
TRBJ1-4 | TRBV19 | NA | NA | TGTGCCAGTAGTACGCGAGGGACGCACCCAGCGGGTGAAAAACTGTTTTTT | CASSTRGTHPAGEKLFF
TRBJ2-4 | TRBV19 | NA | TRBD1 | TGTGCCAGTAGTAAGGGGACAGGGAGCTCCAAAAACATTCAGTACTTC | CASSKGTGSSKNIQYF
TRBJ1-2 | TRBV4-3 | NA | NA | TGCGCCAGCAGCCAAGGATCAAGGGGGACCTATGGCTACACCTTC | CASSQGSRGTYGYTF
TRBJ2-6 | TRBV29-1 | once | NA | TGCAGCGTTGCGGTGAGCTCTGGGGCCAACGTCCTGACTTTC | CSVAVSSGANVLTF
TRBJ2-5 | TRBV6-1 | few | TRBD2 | TGTGCCAGCAGTGAGAGGGCGGGGGTTCTCCAAGAGACCCAGTACTTC | CASSERAGVLQETQYF
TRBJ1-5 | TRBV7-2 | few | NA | TGTGCCAGCAGCTTATCCAGGTCTGGCAATCAGCCCCAGCATTTT | CASSLSRSGNQPQHF
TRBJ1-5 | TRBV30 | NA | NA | TGTGCCTGGAGTTGGGGGCAGCGGAATCAGCCCCAGCATTTT | CAWSWGQRNQPQHF
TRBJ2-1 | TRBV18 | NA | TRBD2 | TGTGCCAGCTCACCGGGACTAGGAGGGTACAATGAGCAGTTCTTC | CASSPGLGGYNEQFF
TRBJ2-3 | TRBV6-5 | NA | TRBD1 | TGTGCCAGCAGTTCTTCAGGGACAGGCACAGATACGCAGTATTTT | CASSSSGTGTDTQYF
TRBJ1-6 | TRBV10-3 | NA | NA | TGTGCCATCAGTGAGGACCGGGGATCACCCCTCCACTTT | CAISEDRGSPLHF
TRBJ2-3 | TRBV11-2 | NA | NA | TGTGCCAGCACTAGTAAATTGGGGACTTTCACAGATACGCAGTATTTT | CASTSKLGTFTDTQYF
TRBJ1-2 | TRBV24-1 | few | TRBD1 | TGTGCCACCCGAGGGACAGGACGAACCAACTATGGCTACACCTTC | CATRGTGRTNYGYTF
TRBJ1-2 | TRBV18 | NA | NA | TGTGCCAGCTCACCACCGACACAGGGTGTAGAAGGCTACACCTTC | CASSPPTQGVEGYTF
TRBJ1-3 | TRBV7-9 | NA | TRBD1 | TGTGCCAGCAGCCAACACAGGGGTGCCGGAAACACCATATATTTT | CASSQHRGAGNTIYF
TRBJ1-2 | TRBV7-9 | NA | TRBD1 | TGTGCCAGCAGCCCAGGGGGACAGGGGTACTATGGCTACACCTTC | CASSPGGQGYYGYTF
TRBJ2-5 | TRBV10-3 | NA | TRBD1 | TGTGCCATCAGTGACACAGGGGGGACCCAAGAGACCCAGTACTTC | CAISDTGGTQETQYF
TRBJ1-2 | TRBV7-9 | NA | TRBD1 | TGTGCCAGCAGCTTAGCCAGGGGGTACGGCTACACCTTC | CASSLARGYGYTF
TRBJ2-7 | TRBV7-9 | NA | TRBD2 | TGTGCCAGCAGCCCCGGGGGGAGCGGAGGCTACGAGCAGTACTTC | CASSPGGSGGYEQYF
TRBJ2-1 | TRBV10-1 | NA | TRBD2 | TGCGCCAGCAGTGAGAGCGGTCCGAGCGGGGGGGCGAATGAGCAGTTCTTC | CASSESGPSGGANEQFF
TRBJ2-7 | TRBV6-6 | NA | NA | TGTGCCAGCACCTGGGTCGGGTCCACCTACGAGCAGTACTTC | CASTWVGSTYEQYF
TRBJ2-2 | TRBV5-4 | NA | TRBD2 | TGTGCCAGCAGCCCCGGGGGGACTAGCTACACCGGGGAGCTGTTTTTT | CASSPGGTSYTGELFF
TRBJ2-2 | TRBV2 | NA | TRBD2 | TGTGCCAGTGACGATAAGCGGGAGGGCCCCACCGGGGAGCTGTTTTTT | CASDDKREGPTGELFF
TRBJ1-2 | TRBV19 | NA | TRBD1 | TGTGCCAGTAGTGTTTCGGTGGGACAGGGACTAGGTGGCTACACCTTC | CASSVSVGQGLGGYTF
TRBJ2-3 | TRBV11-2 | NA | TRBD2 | TGTGCCAGCAGTCCTACTAGCGGGGGCACAGATACGCAGTATTTT | CASSPTSGGTDTQYF